These 10 T cell receptor beta chains came from one sample sequenced in a study of blood T cell repertoires in COVID-19 (TCRdb year 2020). Libraries were constructed by the immunoSEQ multiplex PCR assay. TCRdb carries this immuneACCESS record with in-frame sequences only. Its versions omit some clonotypes, under half of them owing to an unresolved V gene in the studies checked, with the rest unexplained. The sample contains under 200,000 clones, about four fifths of them found a single time. 7.5% to 8.5% of the sample lies in the top ten. The material sequenced was peripheral blood. These receptors were taken from an older woman with COVID-19, enrolled during active disease.

A word on this clone: At one of its ends the junction is not consistent with the germline gene, which may arise from a read error. The V and J genes are TRBV7-9 and TRBJ2-1, with TRBD2 matching over 14 bases. Germline-derived CDR1 and CDR2 are SEHNR and FQNEAQ (reference sequence). This CDR3 spans 15 amino acids. DNA for the CDR3: TGTGCCAGCAGCTTATCCCCGACTAGCGGGAGGGCCTGGCTCTTC. This sequence encodes CASSLSPTSGRAWLF.

The V call is TRBV7-2, the J call TRBJ2-5; TRBD2 aligns across 11 bases. The DNA end lines up better with TRBJ2-7; the J call may be wrong. The germline V gene has CDR1 SGHTA and CDR2 FQGNSA. This CDR3 is 14 amino acids long. The CDR3 DNA sequence: TGTGCCAGCAGTCGAGTAGCGGGAGGGTTCGAGCAGTACTTC. It translates to CASSRVAGGFEQYF.

With regard to this clone: In the same sample, other DNA sequences code for this CDR3. The CDR3 DNA is TGTGCCAGCAGTTTCGGACAGAACACTGAAGCTTTCTTT. As protein: CASSFGQNTEAFF. This chain joins TRBV12-3 or TRBV12-4 and TRBJ1-1; possibly TRBD1 for D (5 bases). V was pared by 3 bases and J by 1 base, with 6 bases between. The CDR3 extends over 13 amino acids.

This clone was seen just once. The V call is TRBV11-3, the J call TRBJ2-1; D might be TRBD2 (6 bases). Germline values: CDR1 SGHNT, CDR2 YENEEA. The CDR3 spans 14 residues. V dropped 5 bases and J dropped 10 bases, with 18 bases sitting between them. In DNA, the CDR3 is TGTGCCAGCAGCCCCGGATTAGCCCGGGGGGAGCAGTTCTTC. It translates to CASSPGLARGEQFF.

The chain is built from TRBV7-6 and TRBJ2-3, with D tentatively TRBD2 (6 bases). Germline lookup yields CDR1 SGHVS and CDR2 FNYEAQ. Trimming removed 2 bases from V and 0 bases from J, with 9 bases in between. The CDR3 is 15 amino acids. The CDR3 DNA follows: TGTGCCAGCAGCTTAATGGCGGGAAGCACAGATACGCAGTATTTT. Its protein product is CASSLMAGSTDTQYF. Using reference TRBV7-6 and TRBJ2-3 for the parts outside the CDR3, the full variable domain is GAGVSQSPRYKVTKRGQDVALRCDPISGHVSLYWYRQALGQGPEFLTYFNYEAQQDKSGLPNDRFSAERPEGSISTLTIQRTEQRDSAMYRCASSLMAGSTDTQYFGPGTRLTVL.

This clone has only a few counts. The chain uses TRBV18 and TRBJ1-1; a possible D gene is TRBD1 (6 bases). This CDR3 is 15 amino acids long. Between the trimmed V and J ends, which lost 0 bases and 11 bases, there was a span of 19 bases. CDR1 and CDR2 (germline): KGHSH, LQKENI. The CDR3 protein is CASSPPVNRVIEAFF. The CDR3 region has the DNA TGTGCCAGCTCACCACCGGTTAACAGGGTGATCGAGGCTTTCTTT.

This clone was counted only a few times. The rearrangement links TRBV7-8 to TRBJ2-5; D is unresolved. Trimming cost V 5 bases and J 7 bases, with 11 bases left between them. The CDR3 is made up of 12 amino acids. CDR1 and CDR2 from the germline V gene are SGHVS and FQNEAQ. CDR3 nucleotides: TGTGCCAGCAGCCCGCAATCGGGGACCCAGTACTTC. Amino acid sequence: CASSPQSGTQYF. The full variable domain, completed using reference TRBV7-8 and TRBJ2-5, is GAGVSQSPRYKVAKRGQDVALRCDPISGHVSLFWYQQALGQGPEFLTYFQNEAQLDKSGLPSDRFFAERPEGSVSTLKIQRTQQEDSAVYLCASSPQSGTQYFGPGTRLLVL.

A single count supports this clone. The V and J genes are TRBV6-1 and TRBJ2-1; D gene ambiguous. Trimming left V 0 bases short and J 9 bases short, with 9 bases between. CDR1 MNHNS and CDR2 SASEGT come from the germline V gene. The CDR3 sequence is 13 residues long. CDR3: CASSEALIGEQFF. The CDR3, as DNA: TGTGCCAGCAGTGAAGCGCTCATCGGTGAGCAGTTCTTC.

This clone is a singleton in its sample. J is TRBJ1-4 and V is TRBV7-9; D unresolved. This CDR3 has 16 residues. The germline V gene has CDR1 SEHNR and CDR2 FQNEAQ (reference sequence). V gave up 3 bases and J gave up 4 bases, with 15 bases separating them. The chain's CDR3 is CASSLGWAADNEKLFF. For the CDR3, the DNA is TGTGCCAGCAGCTTGGGTTGGGCAGCCGATAATGAAAAACTGTTTTTT.

The rearrangement links TRBV13 to TRBJ1-3, with 9 bases aligning to TRBD1. This CDR3 spans 14 amino acids. CDR1 is PRHDT and CDR2 is FYEKMQ in the germline V gene (reference sequence). The V and J ends lost 4 bases and 6 bases, in that order; junction bases with no gene match: 4. CDR3 sequence reads: CASSSGQGTNTIYF. In DNA form, the CDR3 reads TGTGCCAGCAGCTCGGGACAGGGAACAAACACCATATATTTT.